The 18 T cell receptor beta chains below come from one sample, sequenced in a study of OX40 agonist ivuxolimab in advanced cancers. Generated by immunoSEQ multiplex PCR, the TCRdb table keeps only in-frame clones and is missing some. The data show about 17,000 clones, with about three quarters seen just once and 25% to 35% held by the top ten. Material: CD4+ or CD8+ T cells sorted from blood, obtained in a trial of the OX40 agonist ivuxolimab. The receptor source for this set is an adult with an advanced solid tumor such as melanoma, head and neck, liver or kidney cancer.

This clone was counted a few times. The CDR3 region is CASRLGPGGMNTEAFF. The CDR3 nucleotides read TGTGCCAGTAGGTTGGGCCCGGGGGGCATGAACACTGAAGCTTTCTTT. The gene calls are TRBV19 and TRBJ1-1; D might be TRBD1 (6 bases). CDR1 LNHDA and CDR2 SQIVND come from the germline V gene (reference sequence). This CDR3 has 16 residues. V was shortened by 6 bases and J by 0 bases, with 17 bases between the two germline ends.

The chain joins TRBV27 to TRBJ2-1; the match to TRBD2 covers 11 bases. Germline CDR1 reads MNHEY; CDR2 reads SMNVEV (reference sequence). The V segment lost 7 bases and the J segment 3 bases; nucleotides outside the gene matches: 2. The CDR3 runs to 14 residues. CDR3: CASIAGGNYNEQFF. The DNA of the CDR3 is TGTGCCAGCATAGCGGGGGGGAACTACAATGAGCAGTTCTTC.

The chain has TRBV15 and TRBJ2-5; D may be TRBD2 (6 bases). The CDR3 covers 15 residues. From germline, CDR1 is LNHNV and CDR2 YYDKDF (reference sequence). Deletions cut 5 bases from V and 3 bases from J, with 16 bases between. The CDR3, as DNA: TGTGCCACCAGCTCCCCCCAAACGGGAGAAGAGACCCAGTACTTC. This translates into CATSSPQTGEETQYF.

CDR3 in amino acids: CASSLTPGQGPEAFF. CDR3 bases: TGTGCCAGCAGTCTTACGCCGGGCCAGGGACCTGAAGCTTTCTTT. The V gene is TRBV27, the J gene TRBJ1-1; D possibly corresponds to TRBD1 (5 bases). CDR1 is MNHEY, CDR2 SMNVEV, per germline (reference sequence). Trimming took off 5 bases at V and 6 bases at J, with 19 bases between the two ends. The CDR3 contains 15 residues.

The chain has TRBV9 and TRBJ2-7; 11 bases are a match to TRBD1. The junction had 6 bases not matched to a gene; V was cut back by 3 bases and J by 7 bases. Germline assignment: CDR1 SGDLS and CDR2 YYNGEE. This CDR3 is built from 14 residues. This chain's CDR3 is CASSAGTGGFEQYF. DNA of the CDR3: TGTGCCAGCAGCGCCGGGACAGGGGGTTTTGAGCAGTACTTC.

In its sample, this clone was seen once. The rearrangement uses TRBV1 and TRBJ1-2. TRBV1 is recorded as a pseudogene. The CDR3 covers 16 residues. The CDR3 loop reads CTSSHWEGEGRYGYTF. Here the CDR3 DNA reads TGCACCAGCAGCCATTGGGAAGGCGAGGGCCGCTATGGCTACACCTTC.

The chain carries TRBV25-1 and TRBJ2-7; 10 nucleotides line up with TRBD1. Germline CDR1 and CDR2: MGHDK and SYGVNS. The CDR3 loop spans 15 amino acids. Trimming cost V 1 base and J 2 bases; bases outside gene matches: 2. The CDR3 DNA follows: TGTGCCAGCAGTGAATCGGACAGGGGGACCTACGAGCAGTACTTC. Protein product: CASSESDRGTYEQYF.

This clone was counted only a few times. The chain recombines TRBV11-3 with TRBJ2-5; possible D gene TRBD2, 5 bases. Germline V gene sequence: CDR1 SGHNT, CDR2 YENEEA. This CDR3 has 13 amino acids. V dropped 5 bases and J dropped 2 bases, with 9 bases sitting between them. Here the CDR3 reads CASSPTTQETQYF. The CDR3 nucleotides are TGTGCCAGCAGCCCGACTACACAAGAGACCCAGTACTTC.

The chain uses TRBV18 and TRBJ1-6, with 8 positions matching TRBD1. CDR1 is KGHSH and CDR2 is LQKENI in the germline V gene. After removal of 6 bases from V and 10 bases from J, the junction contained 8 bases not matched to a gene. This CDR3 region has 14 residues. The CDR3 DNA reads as TGTGCCAGCTCCCCAGGGGGCAGGGAATCACCCCTCCACTTT. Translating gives CASSPGGRESPLHF.

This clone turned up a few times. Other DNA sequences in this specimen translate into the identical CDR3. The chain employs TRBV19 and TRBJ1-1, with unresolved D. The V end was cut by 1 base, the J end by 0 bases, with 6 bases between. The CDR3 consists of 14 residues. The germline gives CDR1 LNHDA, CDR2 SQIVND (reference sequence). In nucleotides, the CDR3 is TGTGCCAGTAGTATAGGGCAACTGAACACTGAAGCTTTCTTT. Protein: CASSIGQLNTEAFF.

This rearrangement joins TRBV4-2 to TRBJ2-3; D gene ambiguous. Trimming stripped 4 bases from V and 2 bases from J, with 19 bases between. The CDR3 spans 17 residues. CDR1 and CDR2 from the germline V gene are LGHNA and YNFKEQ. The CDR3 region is CASSPPSAKGHTDTQYF. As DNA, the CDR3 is TGTGCCAGCAGCCCGCCGTCGGCCAAAGGCCACACAGATACGCAGTATTTT.

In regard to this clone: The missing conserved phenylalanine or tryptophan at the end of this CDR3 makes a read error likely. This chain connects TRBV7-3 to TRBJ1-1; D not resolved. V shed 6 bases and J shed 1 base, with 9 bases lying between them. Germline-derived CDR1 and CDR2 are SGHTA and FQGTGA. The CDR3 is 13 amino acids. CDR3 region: CASRQTPNTEAFS. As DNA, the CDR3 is TGTGCCAGCAGGCAAACCCCGAACACTGAAGCTTTCTCT.

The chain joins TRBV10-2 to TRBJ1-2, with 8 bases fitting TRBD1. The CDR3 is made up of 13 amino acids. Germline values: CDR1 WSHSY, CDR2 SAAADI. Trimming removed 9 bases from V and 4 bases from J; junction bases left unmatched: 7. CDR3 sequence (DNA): TGCGCCAGTGCACAGGGGGGCCTCTATGGCTACACCTTC. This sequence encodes CASAQGGLYGYTF.

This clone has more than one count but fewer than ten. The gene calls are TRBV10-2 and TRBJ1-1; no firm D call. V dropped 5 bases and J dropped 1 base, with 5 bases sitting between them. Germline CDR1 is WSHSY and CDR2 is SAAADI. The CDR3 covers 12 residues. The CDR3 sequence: CASSQGNTEAFF. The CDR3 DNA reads TGCGCCAGCAGTCAAGGGAACACTGAAGCTTTCTTT.

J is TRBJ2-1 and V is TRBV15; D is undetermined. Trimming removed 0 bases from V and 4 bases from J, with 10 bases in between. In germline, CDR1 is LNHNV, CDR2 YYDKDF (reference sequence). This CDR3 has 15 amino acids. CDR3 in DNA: TGTGCCACCAGCAGAGATGCGGTAGGGTACAATGAGCAGTTCTTC. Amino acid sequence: CATSRDAVGYNEQFF.

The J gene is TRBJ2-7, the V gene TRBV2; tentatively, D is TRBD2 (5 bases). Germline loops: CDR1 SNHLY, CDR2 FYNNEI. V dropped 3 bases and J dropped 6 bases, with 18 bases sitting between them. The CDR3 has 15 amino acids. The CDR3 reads CASSDLAGRRGEQYF. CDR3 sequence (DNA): TGTGCCAGCAGTGACCTGGCAGGCCGACGGGGCGAGCAGTACTTC.

In DNA form, the CDR3 reads TGTGCCAGTAGTATAATAGCTTTGACCGGGGGTGAGCAGTTCTTC. Its translation: CASSIIALTGGEQFF. The chain links TRBV19 to TRBJ2-1, with D possibly being TRBD2 (6 bases). Germline V gene lookup returns CDR1 LNHDA and CDR2 SQIVND (reference sequence). The CDR3 consists of 15 residues. With 2 bases removed from V and 9 bases from J, the gap between germline ends came to 17 bases.

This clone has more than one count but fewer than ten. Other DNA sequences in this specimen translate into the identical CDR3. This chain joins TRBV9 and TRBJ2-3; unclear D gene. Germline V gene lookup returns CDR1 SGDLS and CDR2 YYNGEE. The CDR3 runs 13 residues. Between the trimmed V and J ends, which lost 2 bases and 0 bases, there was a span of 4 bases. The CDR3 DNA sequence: TGTGCCAGCAGCGTCGGAAGCACAGATACGCAGTATTTT. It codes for CASSVGSTDTQYF.